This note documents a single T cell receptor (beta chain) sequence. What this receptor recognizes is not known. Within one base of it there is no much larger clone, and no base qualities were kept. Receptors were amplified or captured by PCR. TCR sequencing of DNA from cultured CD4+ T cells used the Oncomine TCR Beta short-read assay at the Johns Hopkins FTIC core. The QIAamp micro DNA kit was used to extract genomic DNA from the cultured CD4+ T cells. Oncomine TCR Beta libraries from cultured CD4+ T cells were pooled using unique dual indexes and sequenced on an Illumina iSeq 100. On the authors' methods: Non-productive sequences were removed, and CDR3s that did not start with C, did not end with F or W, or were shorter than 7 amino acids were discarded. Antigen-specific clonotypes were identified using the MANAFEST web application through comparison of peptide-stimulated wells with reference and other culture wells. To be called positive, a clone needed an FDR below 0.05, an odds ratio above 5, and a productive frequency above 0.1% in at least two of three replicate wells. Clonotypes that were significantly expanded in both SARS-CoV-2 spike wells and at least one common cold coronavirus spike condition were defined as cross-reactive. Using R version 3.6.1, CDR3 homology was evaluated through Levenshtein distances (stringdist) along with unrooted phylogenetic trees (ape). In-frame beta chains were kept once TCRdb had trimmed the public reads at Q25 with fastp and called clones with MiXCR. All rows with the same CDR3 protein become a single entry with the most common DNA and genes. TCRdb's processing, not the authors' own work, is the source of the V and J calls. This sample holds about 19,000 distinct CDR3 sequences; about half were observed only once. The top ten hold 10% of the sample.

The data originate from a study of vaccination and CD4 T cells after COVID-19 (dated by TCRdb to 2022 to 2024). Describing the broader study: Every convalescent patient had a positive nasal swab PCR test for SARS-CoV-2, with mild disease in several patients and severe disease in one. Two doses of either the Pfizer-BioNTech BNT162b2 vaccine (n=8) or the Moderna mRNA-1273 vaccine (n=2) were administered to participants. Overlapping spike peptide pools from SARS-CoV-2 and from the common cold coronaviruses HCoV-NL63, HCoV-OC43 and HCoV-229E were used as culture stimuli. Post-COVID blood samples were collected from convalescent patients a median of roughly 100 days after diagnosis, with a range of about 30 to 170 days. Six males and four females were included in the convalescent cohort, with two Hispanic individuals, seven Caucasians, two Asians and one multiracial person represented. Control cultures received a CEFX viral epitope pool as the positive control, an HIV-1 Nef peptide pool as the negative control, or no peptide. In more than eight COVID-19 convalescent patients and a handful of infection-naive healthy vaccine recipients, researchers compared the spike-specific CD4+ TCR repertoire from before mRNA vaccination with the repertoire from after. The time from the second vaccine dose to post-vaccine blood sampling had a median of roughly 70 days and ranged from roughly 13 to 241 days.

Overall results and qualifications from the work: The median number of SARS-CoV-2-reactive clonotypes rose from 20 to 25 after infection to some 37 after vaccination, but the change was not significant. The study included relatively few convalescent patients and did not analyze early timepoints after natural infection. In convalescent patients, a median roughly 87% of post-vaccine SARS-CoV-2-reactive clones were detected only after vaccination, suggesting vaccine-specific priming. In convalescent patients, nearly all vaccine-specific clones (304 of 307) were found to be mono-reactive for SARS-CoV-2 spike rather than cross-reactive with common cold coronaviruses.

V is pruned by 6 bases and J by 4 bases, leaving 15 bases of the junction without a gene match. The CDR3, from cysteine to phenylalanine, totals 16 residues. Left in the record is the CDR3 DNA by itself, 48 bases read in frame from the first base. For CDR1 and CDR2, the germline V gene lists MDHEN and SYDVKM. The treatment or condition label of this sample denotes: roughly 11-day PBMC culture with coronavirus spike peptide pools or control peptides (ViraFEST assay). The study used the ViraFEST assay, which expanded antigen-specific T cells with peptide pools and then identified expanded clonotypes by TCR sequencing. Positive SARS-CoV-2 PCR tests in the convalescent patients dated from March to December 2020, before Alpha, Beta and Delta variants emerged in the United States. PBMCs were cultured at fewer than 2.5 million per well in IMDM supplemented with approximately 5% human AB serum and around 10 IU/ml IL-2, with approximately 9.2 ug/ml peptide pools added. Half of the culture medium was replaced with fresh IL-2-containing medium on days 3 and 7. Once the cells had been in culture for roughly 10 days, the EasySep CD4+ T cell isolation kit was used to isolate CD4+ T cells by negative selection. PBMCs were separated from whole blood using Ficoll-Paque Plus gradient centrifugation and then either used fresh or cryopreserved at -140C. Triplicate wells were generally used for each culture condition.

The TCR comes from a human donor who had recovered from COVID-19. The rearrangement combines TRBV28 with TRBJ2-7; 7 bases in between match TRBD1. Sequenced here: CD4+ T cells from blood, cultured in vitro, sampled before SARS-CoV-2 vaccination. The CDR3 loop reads CASSPIRRDRKYEQYF. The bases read TGTGCCAGCAGCCCCATCCGCCGGGACAGAAAATACGAGCAGTACTTC.